This T cell receptor beta chain came from a study of radiotherapy plus CTLA-4 blockade in lung cancer. Whole-study context: Disease control was achieved by roughly 32% of patients, and objective responses by more than 15%. Points from the study as a whole: The study found tumor-derived TCR clones expanded in blood after radiotherapy plus ipilimumab.

As to this clone: The target antigen is unknown.

The CDR3 is 14 residues long. Germline CDR1 is PRHDT and CDR2 is FYEKMQ (reference sequence). V was clipped by 4 bases and J by 6 bases, with 15 bases between them. TCRdb keeps only in-frame clones here, not all; method: immunoSEQ multiplex PCR. This sample carries 50,000 or so clones, roughly 80% of them seen once, and the ten largest clones take about 2.9%. The sequence was obtained from a human donor with non-small cell lung cancer who had a partial response to radiotherapy plus ipilimumab. The chain uses TRBV13 and TRBJ1-1; D might be TRBD1 (5 bases). This specimen consisted of peripheral blood, obtained from a patient treated with radiotherapy plus ipilimumab. CDR3 in DNA: TGTGCCAGCAGCTCGCGGGGCTGGGGACCTGAAGCTTTCTTT. It is translated as CASSSRGWGPEAFF. Full variable domain (outside the CDR3, taken from reference TRBV13 and TRBJ1-1): AAGVIQSPRHLIKEKRETATLKCYPIPRHDTVYWYQQGPGQDPQFLISFYEKMQSDKGSIPDRFSAQQFSDYHSELNMSSLELGDSALYFCASSSRGWGPEAFFGQGTRLTVV.